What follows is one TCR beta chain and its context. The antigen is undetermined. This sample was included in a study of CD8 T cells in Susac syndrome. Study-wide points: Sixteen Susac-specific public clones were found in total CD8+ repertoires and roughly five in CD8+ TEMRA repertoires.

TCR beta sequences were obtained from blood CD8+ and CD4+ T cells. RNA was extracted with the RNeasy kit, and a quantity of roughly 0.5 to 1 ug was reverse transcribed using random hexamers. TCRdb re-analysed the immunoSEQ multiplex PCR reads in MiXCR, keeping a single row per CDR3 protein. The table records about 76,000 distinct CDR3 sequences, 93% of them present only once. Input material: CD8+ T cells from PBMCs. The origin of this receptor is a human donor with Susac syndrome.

The CDR3 reads CASSLMGGASNEQFF. The CDR3 DNA is TGTGCCAGCAGCTTAATGGGGGGGGCCTCCAATGAGCAGTTCTTC. The chain has TRBV7-3 and TRBJ2-1, with D possibly TRBD2 on 7 matching bases. V lost 1 base to trimming and J lost 6 bases, with 13 bases between them. In germline, CDR1 is SGHTA, CDR2 FQGTGA. This CDR3 comprises 15 residues.